This T cell receptor beta chain is drawn from a study of T cell clonality in common variable immunodeficiency. Method: immunoSEQ multiplex PCR; TCRdb's copy keeps in-frame clones and lacks some. The sample has about 5,300 clones, none seen only once. This clone has ten or more counts. Antigen unknown. General study results and limits: Fewer deletions and N-nucleotide insertions were reportedly seen in common variable immunodeficiency TCR beta sequences.

Material for sequencing was peripheral blood mononuclear cells. This receptor was obtained from a human donor with common variable immunodeficiency.

CDR3 protein: CASSVGGTYEQYF. The CDR3 DNA, read in part, is TGTGCCAGCAGTGTCGGGGGGACCTACGAG. The rearrangement uses TRBV2 and TRBJ2-7; 7 bases line up with TRBD2. The CDR3 end is not reached by the read, which stops 3 residues before it; the germline J gene fills it in. Trimming removed 4 bases from V and 2 bases from J; junction bases left unmatched: 2. Germline V CDR1 and CDR2: SNHLY, FYNNEI. There are 13 residues in the CDR3.